One and the same sample provided the 27 T cell receptor beta chains below, sequenced in a study of identical twins. TCRdb redid the calling of the 5' RACE reads with MiXCR, one entry per CDR3 protein. The data hold approximately 620,000 distinct CDR3 sequences, with more than 6.5% observed a single time. This sample also belongs to another study, concerning yellow fever vaccine responses in identical twins.

Sequenced: PBMCs. The receptors here all came from a woman between 18 and 29 years old in good health.

The sample holds many counts of this clonotype. J is TRBJ2-1 and V is TRBV20-1; a weak D match, TRBD2 (5 bases). V was pared by 3 bases and J by 4 bases, with 13 bases between. The germline V gene encodes CDR1 DFQATT and CDR2 SNEGSKA (reference sequence). The CDR3 extends over 14 amino acids. In DNA, the CDR3 is TGCAGTGCTAGGGCCTACTCGGGGTACAATGAGCAGTTCTTC. Protein product: CSARAYSGYNEQFF.

This clonotype was observed many times. This rearrangement joins TRBV5-1 to TRBJ2-2; D not certain. Germline CDR1 reads SGHRS; CDR2 reads YFSETQ. The ends were cut back, 4 bases at V and 6 bases at J, with 10 bases in the middle. The CDR3 contains 13 residues. This chain's CDR3 is CASSPTEAGELFF. The DNA for the CDR3 is TGCGCCAGCAGCCCCACAGAGGCCGGGGAGCTGTTTTTT.

V gene TRBV4-1 combines with J gene TRBJ2-3; TRBD2 aligns across 10 bases. Germline-derived CDR1 and CDR2 are MGHRA and YSYEKL. The CDR3 covers 19 residues. J gave up 1 base and V 4 bases, and 14 bases lay outside the gene matches. For the CDR3, the DNA is TGCGCCAGCAGCCCGCAAGCGGGAGGGCACGTTTTTGGCACAGATACGCAGTATTTT. It encodes CASSPQAGGHVFGTDTQYF.

V and J are TRBV9 and TRBJ2-1, with 8 bases matching TRBD1. The CDR3 extends over 14 amino acids. Per germline, CDR1 SGDLS and CDR2 YYNGEE. J lost 6 bases, V lost 0 bases, and 2 bases had no gene match. The CDR3 protein is CASSVVGQGNEQFF. Here the CDR3 DNA reads TGTGCCAGCAGCGTAGTTGGACAGGGCAATGAGCAGTTCTTC.

This clonotype was recorded a few times. The chain couples TRBV4-2 to TRBJ2-5; D is unresolved. Germline V CDR1 and CDR2: LGHNA, YNFKEQ. This CDR3 has 14 residues. The V gene lost 4 bases and the J gene lost 4 bases, with 13 bases spanning the gap. In nucleotides, the CDR3 is TGTGCCAGCAGCCTGGATCTCGGTGGAGAGACCCAGTACTTC. Translating gives CASSLDLGGETQYF.

This chain connects TRBV9 to TRBJ2-1; the match to TRBD1 covers 8 bases. Germline CDR1 reads SGDLS; CDR2 reads YYNGEE. The CDR3 runs 12 residues. Losses at the gene ends were 0 bases for V and 12 bases for J; bases not matched to a gene: 2. The CDR3 DNA follows: TGTGCCAGCAGCGTAGGAGGGACAGGGCAGTTCTTC. Translated, it gives CASSVGGTGQFF.

This chain connects TRBV20-1 to TRBJ1-1; D gene unclear. The CDR3 covers 13 residues. The V gene lost 1 base and the J gene lost 0 bases, with 6 bases spanning the gap. The germline V gene has CDR1 DFQATT and CDR2 SNEGSKA (reference sequence). This CDR3 is CSARVGVNTEAFF. The CDR3 DNA sequence: TGCAGTGCTAGAGTGGGCGTGAACACTGAAGCTTTCTTT.

A few counts support this clonotype. The chain links TRBV10-3 to TRBJ2-7; D uncertain. V was trimmed by 7 bases and J by 2 bases, leaving 18 bases between them. The germline CDR1 and CDR2 sequences are ENHRY and SYGVKD. This CDR3 has 15 residues. The CDR3 nucleotides read TGTGCCATCACGGCCACGGGCGCAGCGCCCTACGAGCAGTACTTC. It is translated as CAITATGAAPYEQYF.

The chain carries TRBV11-2 and TRBJ2-1; TRBD2 aligns across 9 bases. In germline, CDR1 is SGHAT, CDR2 FQNNGV. The CDR3 totals 18 residues. Losses at the gene ends were 10 bases for V and 3 bases for J; bases not matched to a gene: 19. DNA for the CDR3: TGTGCCATCCCATACGAGGGCCCTAGCGGGGTTAACTACAATGAGCAGTTCTTC. Amino acid sequence: CAIPYEGPSGVNYNEQFF.

This clonotype showed up just a few times. The rearrangement links TRBV29-1 to TRBJ2-1; 12 nucleotides align to TRBD2. Trimming at V came to 4 bases and at J to 9 bases, leaving 7 bases not matched to a gene. CDR1 is SQVTM, CDR2 ANQGSEA, per germline. This CDR3 is 14 amino acids long. CDR3: CSVGGGLAGSEQFF. CDR3 nucleotide sequence: TGCAGCGTTGGTGGTGGACTAGCGGGAAGTGAGCAGTTCTTC.

This clonotype was recorded a few times. The chain recombines TRBV9 with TRBJ2-2, with D unclear. Germline V lookup: CDR1 SGDLS, CDR2 YYNGEE. This CDR3 is built from 13 residues. V was cut by 0 bases and J by 7 bases, with 7 bases left in between. CDR3 DNA sequence: TGTGCCAGCAGCGTAGGTCATAGCGGGGAGCTGTTTTTT. It specifies CASSVGHSGELFF.

This clonotype was detected only a few times. The J gene is TRBJ2-3, the V gene TRBV11-2; 7 bases agree with TRBD2. The V segment lost 1 base and the J segment 6 bases; nucleotides outside the gene matches: 19. CDR1 SGHAT and CDR2 FQNNGV come from the germline V gene. This CDR3 comprises 19 residues. CDR3 residues: CASSLVPFGASGKADTQYF. The CDR3 region has the DNA TGTGCCAGCAGCTTAGTCCCTTTCGGGGCTAGCGGTAAAGCTGATACGCAGTATTTT.

The gene calls are TRBV13 and TRBJ2-7; 12 bases are a match to TRBD2. There are 19 residues in the CDR3. Losses at the gene ends were 0 bases for V and 2 bases for J; bases not matched to a gene: 11. The V gene's germline CDR1 is PRHDT and CDR2 FYEKMQ (reference sequence). DNA of the CDR3: TGTGCCAGCAGCTTAGGCTTTCTAGCGGGGGGGCCAGAAACCTACGAGCAGTACTTC. Translated, it gives CASSLGFLAGGPETYEQYF.

This clonotype was detected many times. CDR3 DNA: TGTGCCAGCAGTCAGAATAGACAGTCCCCCTACGCTGAAGCTTTCTTT. It is translated as CASSQNRQSPYAEAFF. The genes are TRBV12-3 or TRBV12-4 and TRBJ1-1; the D gene is possibly TRBD1 (5 bases). V shed 5 bases and J shed 6 bases, with 22 bases lying between them. There are 16 residues in the CDR3.

This rearrangement joins TRBV2 to TRBJ2-1; D unresolved. CDR1 and CDR2 (germline): SNHLY, FYNNEI. Trimming shortened V by 0 bases and J by 0 bases, and 6 bases separated the two germline ends. This CDR3 contains 15 residues. This CDR3 reads CASSEAGVSYNEQFF. The CDR3 DNA is TGTGCCAGCAGTGAAGCAGGAGTCTCCTACAATGAGCAGTTCTTC.

The V gene is TRBV3-1, the J gene TRBJ2-3, with D hard to call. The CDR3 extends over 14 amino acids. The V end lost 0 bases, the J end lost 4 bases, and 8 bases lay between the germline ends. Germline V gives CDR1 LGHDT, CDR2 YNNKEL (reference sequence). This CDR3 reads CASSQDLLADTQYF. For the CDR3, the DNA is TGTGCCAGCAGCCAAGATCTCCTAGCAGATACGCAGTATTTT.

There are many counts of this clonotype. The rearrangement links TRBV27 to TRBJ2-7; D is tentatively TRBD1 or TRBD2 (5 bases each). V dropped 8 bases and J dropped 2 bases, with 25 bases sitting between them. This CDR3 region has 17 residues. Germline V gene data show CDR1 as MNHEY and CDR2 as SMNVEV (reference sequence). CDR3 amino acids: CASGRPLGTGITYEQYF. The DNA of the CDR3 is TGTGCCAGCGGCCGGCCCCTCGGGACGGGAATAACCTACGAGCAGTACTTC.

The V call is TRBV24-1, the J call TRBJ2-5, with D perhaps TRBD2 (5 bases). From germline, CDR1 is KGHDR and CDR2 SFDVKD. V was clipped by 8 bases and J by 5 bases, with 14 bases between them. The CDR3 totals 13 residues. CDR3 in amino acids: CATNEGSSETQYF. The CDR3 nucleotides read TGTGCCACCAACGAGGGATCATCGGAGACCCAGTACTTC.

This clonotype was picked up a small number of times. This chain connects TRBV6-5 to TRBJ1-4; tentative D call: TRBD1 (5 bases). V was clipped by 0 bases and J by 10 bases, with 18 bases between them. There are 16 residues in the CDR3. CDR1 is MNHEY and CDR2 is SVGAGI in the germline V gene. The CDR3 coding sequence is TGTGCCAGCAGTTACTCTTTTTCAGGGATAGACGGAAAACTGTTTTTT. The encoded protein is CASSYSFSGIDGKLFF.

This clonotype was counted many times. The chain couples TRBV12-3 or TRBV12-4 to TRBJ1-5; 7 nucleotides agree with TRBD1. The CDR3 runs 16 residues. The J segment lost 4 bases and the V segment lost 4 bases, leaving 10 bases of the junction unmatched. The CDR3 region is CASSSTGTAANQPQHF. The CDR3 bases are TGTGCCAGCAGTTCCACCGGGACAGCAGCTAATCAGCCCCAGCATTTT.

This chain uses TRBV7-9 with TRBJ2-1; TRBD2 matches at 10 bases. Looked up from germline, CDR1 is SEHNR and CDR2 is FQNEAQ (reference sequence). V shed 4 bases and J 10 bases; nucleotides not matched to a gene: 7. The CDR3 is 14 residues long. Here the CDR3 DNA reads TGTGCCAGCAGCTCAGCGGGAGGGCCGGGAGAGCAGTTCTTC. It codes for CASSSAGGPGEQFF.

This clonotype was observed a few times. The chain recombines TRBV12-3 or TRBV12-4 with TRBJ2-1, with D uncertain. The CDR3 spans 13 residues. Trimming removed 6 bases from V and 7 bases from J, with 13 bases in between. CDR3 sequence reads: CASSESSDNEQFF. The CDR3 nucleotides are TGTGCCAGCAGCGAATCTAGTGATAATGAGCAGTTCTTC.

Ten or more counts support this clonotype. The V call is TRBV9, the J call TRBJ2-1, with D uncertain. V was trimmed by 0 bases and J by 9 bases, leaving 10 bases between them. This CDR3 spans 13 amino acids. Germline CDR1 SGDLS, CDR2 YYNGEE. As DNA, the CDR3 is TGTGCCAGCAGCGTAGCCGTGTTTGGTGAGCAGTTCTTC. It translates to CASSVAVFGEQFF.

V and J are TRBV4-1 and TRBJ1-1; D uncertain. Trimming shortened V by 2 bases and J by 0 bases, and 7 bases separated the two germline ends. The CDR3 spans 14 residues. Germline lookup yields CDR1 MGHRA and CDR2 YSYEKL. CDR3 bases: TGCGCCAGCAGCCAAACACAGTTGAACACTGAAGCTTTCTTT. This gives the protein CASSQTQLNTEAFF.

This clonotype was observed a few times. The junction departs from the called germline gene at one end, perhaps through a read error. This chain connects TRBV7-7 to TRBJ1-1; D is unclear. CDR1 and CDR2 (germline): SSHAT, FNYEAQ (reference sequence). The CDR3 contains 13 residues. The CDR3 DNA is TGTGCTAGCAGCATTACAGAGAACACTGAAGCTTTCTTT. This sequence encodes CASSITENTEAFF.

This clonotype was counted a few times. This chain joins TRBV6-2 or TRBV6-3 and TRBJ2-7, with D possibly being TRBD1 (6 bases). Germline V gene data show CDR1 as MNHEY and CDR2 as SVGEGT. V lost 6 bases and J 3 bases, leaving 15 bases between the germline ends. The CDR3 runs to 14 residues. DNA of the CDR3: TGTGCCAGCAGAAAGCCGGGACAACGCTACGAGCAGTACTTC. This translates into CASRKPGQRYEQYF.

The V and J genes are TRBV20-1 and TRBJ2-3, with no clear D. The ends were cut back, 3 bases at V and 1 base at J, with 14 bases in the middle. The CDR3 sequence is 15 residues long. In germline, CDR1 is DFQATT, CDR2 SNEGSKA (reference sequence). The chain's CDR3 is CSARALVLGTDTQYF. Written as DNA, the CDR3 is TGCAGTGCTAGGGCCCTAGTGCTTGGCACAGATACGCAGTATTTT.